This T cell receptor (beta chain) was profiled in a study of cytomegalovirus exposure and HLA in healthy donors. V shed 6 bases and J 1 base; nucleotides not matched to a gene: 2. CDR3 length: 13 amino acids. Germline CDR1 is MNHNS and CDR2 is SASEGT. The primer mix had 60 Vbeta and 13 Jbeta primers. The method was immunoSEQ multiplex PCR; TCRdb's version includes in-frame clones alone and lacks a portion of them. There are more than 150,000 clones in the sample; over 70% occur only once, and about 3.1% lies in the top ten. The sample was PBMCs. V usage is TRBV6-1 and J usage is TRBJ2-7; 8 bases fit TRBD1. This clonotype originated in a woman aged 45-60 years in good health and CMV-seropositive. CDR3 region: CASSRQGSYEQYF. Here the CDR3 DNA reads TGTGCCAGCAGCAGACAGGGGTCCTACGAGCAGTACTTC.